The rows below give T cell receptor beta chains drawn from one sample of a study of identical twins. One entry per CDR3 protein results from TCRdb running MiXCR on the 5' RACE reads. The sample records under 800,000 distinct CDR3 sequences, roughly 20% being singletons. The same specimen was also included in a second study, on T cells expressing NK-cell markers.

The source material was PBMCs. These receptors came from a woman under 30 in good health. CDR3s include the opening cysteine and the closing phenylalanine or tryptophan. D genes are given only for firm matches. Only some rows state a clone size, as once, few, many or a class for expanded clones.

v_gene	j_gene	len	d_gene	abundance	CDR3nt	CDR3aa
TRBV29-1	TRBJ2-3	17	TRBD2	.	TGCAGCGTTGTTTGGTTTAGCGGGGGGGCGGTCGAAGATACGCAGTATTTT	CSVVWFSGGAVEDTQYF
TRBV7-2	TRBJ1-2	14	TRBD1	many	TGTGCCAGCAGCTTAGCCCGAACAGGGGATGGCTACACCTTC	CASSLARTGDGYTF
TRBV29-1	TRBJ1-2	16	TRBD1	many	TGCAGCGTTGAGGCGAGACAGGGGGCGAGGAGCTATGGCTACACCTTC	CSVEARQGARSYGYTF
TRBV6-5	TRBJ2-1	15	.	few	TGTGCCAGCAGTTACGGGGACTCCTCCTACAATGAGCAGTTCTTC	CASSYGDSSYNEQFF
TRBV20-1	TRBJ2-3	15	TRBD2	.	TGCAGTGCTATCCTAGCGGGAGGGGGCACAGATACGCAGTATTTT	CSAILAGGGTDTQYF
TRBV7-3	TRBJ2-1	18	TRBD2	many	TGTGCCAGCAGCTTCACTAGCGGGGGGGCCATGTCCTACAATGAGCAGTTCTTC	CASSFTSGGAMSYNEQFF
TRBV6-1	TRBJ2-7	15	TRBD2	few	TGTGCCAGCAGTGAAGTAGGGACTACAACCTACGAGCAGTACTTC	CASSEVGTTTYEQYF
TRBV12-3/TRBV12-4	TRBJ2-1	16	TRBD2	few	TGTGCCAGCACCAACCCGCCGGGACTAGAGCTCAATGAGCAGTTCTTC	CASTNPPGLELNEQFF
TRBV7-9	TRBJ2-3	13	.	.	TGTGCCACACTACGGGGGAGCACAGATACGCAGTATTTT	CATLRGSTDTQYF
TRBV9	TRBJ2-1	14	.	.	TGTGCCAGCAGCGTAGGAAGCACGGACAATGAGCAGTTCTTC	CASSVGSTDNEQFF
TRBV12-3/TRBV12-4	TRBJ2-3	15	TRBD2	few	TGTGCCAGCAGGAGACGGGGGGAGGGAACAGATACGCAGTATTTT	CASRRRGEGTDTQYF
TRBV5-1	TRBJ2-2	15	.	once	TGCGCCAGCAGGAGAGGGGCTTGGGACACCGGGGAGCTGTTTTTT	CASRRGAWDTGELFF
TRBV12-3/TRBV12-4	TRBJ2-7	14	TRBD1	.	TGTGCCAGCAACCAGCAGGGGGCCGACTACGAGCAGTACTTC	CASNQQGADYEQYF
TRBV12-3/TRBV12-4	TRBJ2-2	14	TRBD2	.	TGTGCCACCCCTAGCGGGAGCTGGGCCGGGGAGCTGTTTTTT	CATPSGSWAGELFF
TRBV11-2	TRBJ2-1	13	TRBD1	few	TGTGCCAGCAGCTTAGTTACAGGGGGTGAGCAGTTCTTC	CASSLVTGGEQFF
TRBV20-1	TRBJ1-4	11	.	few	TGCAGTGCTTCCCTTGGCGAAAAACTGTTTTTT	CSASLGEKLFF
TRBV5-1	TRBJ2-4	13	.	.	TGCGCCAGCAGCTTGGGGCCCGAATACATTCAGTACTTC	CASSLGPEYIQYF
TRBV18	TRBJ2-5	14	.	.	TGTGCCAGCTCACCATTGGCAGGGCGAGAGACCCAGTACTTC	CASSPLAGRETQYF
TRBV7-9	TRBJ1-1	12	.	few	TGTGCCAGCAGCGTACAGAGGTCTGAAGCTTTCTTT	CASSVQRSEAFF
TRBV12-3/TRBV12-4	TRBJ2-5	12	TRBD2	many	TGTGCCAGCAGTCGGACTAGTCAGACCCAGTACTTC	CASSRTSQTQYF
TRBV20-1	TRBJ1-5	12	.	.	TGCAGTGCTATACATAGCAATCAGCCCCAGCATTTT	CSAIHSNQPQHF
TRBV21-1	TRBJ2-1	14	.	few	TGTGCCAGCAGCAAAGATTGGCGTGGCGATGAGCAGTTCTTC	CASSKDWRGDEQFF
TRBV11-2	TRBJ2-5	14	.	.	TGTGCCAGCAGCTACCGGACGGACCAAGAGACCCAGTACTTC	CASSYRTDQETQYF
TRBV5-1	TRBJ2-2	16	TRBD2	.	TGCGCCAGCAGCTTGGTAGCGGGGGCGAACACCGGGGAGCTGTTTTTT	CASSLVAGANTGELFF
TRBV29-1	TRBJ2-7	14	.	.	TGCAGCGTTGAAGTTCGGACTGAAACCTACGAGCAGTACTTC	CSVEVRTETYEQYF
TRBV2	TRBJ2-1	14	.	many	TGTGCCAGCAGGGACTGGGCATCCTACAATGAGCAGTTCTTC	CASRDWASYNEQFF
TRBV7-3	TRBJ2-1	16	.	.	TGTGCCAGCAGCCAAAACCCCAGGTCTAGAGACAATGAGCAGTTCTTC	CASSQNPRSRDNEQFF
TRBV24-1	TRBJ2-5	15	.	few	TGTGCCACCAGTGACAGGGTGGCAGGTCAAGAGACCCAGTACTTC	CATSDRVAGQETQYF
TRBV5-6	TRBJ1-4	13	.	.	TGTGCCAGCAGCTCGGGATTAAATGAAAAACTGTTTTTT	CASSSGLNEKLFF
TRBV5-1	TRBJ2-1	15	TRBD1	.	TGCGCCAGCAGCTGGGGATTCGACAGGGAAAATGAGCAGTTCTTC	CASSWGFDRENEQFF
TRBV3-1	TRBJ2-1	14	TRBD1	.	TGTGCCAGCAGCCAAATGGCAGGGGGCAATGAGCAGTTCTTC	CASSQMAGGNEQFF
TRBV7-2	TRBJ2-7	13	.	few	TGTGCCAGCAGCTTAGTTACCAACTACGAGCAGTACTTC	CASSLVTNYEQYF
TRBV20-1	TRBJ2-1	15	TRBD2	few	TGCAGTGCTAACCCGGGACTAGCGGGTGTGCGTGAGCAGTTCTTC	CSANPGLAGVREQFF
TRBV6-1	TRBJ1-1	13	.	many	TGTGCCAGCAGCAGGGCCCAGAACACTGAAGCTTTCTTT	CASSRAQNTEAFF
TRBV5-6	TRBJ2-7	16	TRBD2	few	TGTGCCAGCAGCTTGGGGCTAGCGGGATCTTTCTACGAGCAGTACTTC	CASSLGLAGSFYEQYF
TRBV20-1	TRBJ2-5	15	.	.	TGCAGTGCTAGAGTAGGGGGAGGGGCGGGGGAGACCCAGTACTTC	CSARVGGGAGETQYF
TRBV12-3/TRBV12-4	TRBJ1-5	12	.	.	TGTGCCAGCACCTCTGAGCCTCAGCCCCAGCATTTT	CASTSEPQPQHF
TRBV10-3	TRBJ2-1	14	.	few	TGTGCCATCAGTCTAGCGAAGATAACGGATGAGCAGTTCTTC	CAISLAKITDEQFF
TRBV29-1	TRBJ2-5	12	.	few	TGCAGCGGACATCTGTACGGGGAGACCCAGTACTTC	CSGHLYGETQYF
TRBV5-6	TRBJ1-6	12	.	many	TGTGCCAGCAGCTCATGGACCGGGGGAGTCCACTTT	CASSSWTGGVHF
TRBV5-1	TRBJ1-1	14	.	many	TGCGCCAGCAGCGTCACCCACCCGAACACTGAAGCTTTCTTT	CASSVTHPNTEAFF
TRBV20-1	TRBJ1-2	12	TRBD1	few	TGCAGTGCTCCTACAGGGGGCTATGGCTACACCTTC	CSAPTGGYGYTF
TRBV7-8	TRBJ1-2	15	TRBD1	.	TGTGCCAGCAGCTTAGTCGCAGGGGGCATTCGTGGCTACACCTTC	CASSLVAGGIRGYTF
TRBV12-3/TRBV12-4	TRBJ2-3	16	TRBD2	.	TGTGCCAGCAGTTTAGTAGCGGGGATACCAACAGATACGCAGTATTTT	CASSLVAGIPTDTQYF
TRBV20-1	TRBJ2-4	15	.	many	TGCAGTGCTAGAGCGCCGGGACTAGCCAAAAACATTCAGTACTTC	CSARAPGLAKNIQYF
TRBV6-1	TRBJ2-7	13	.	many	TGTGCCAGCAGCCGCGACAGATCCTACGAGCAGTACTTC	CASSRDRSYEQYF
TRBV25-1	TRBJ2-1	15	.	few	TGTGCCAGCAGTGAATTAGGAGATTCCTACAATGAGCAGTTCTTC	CASSELGDSYNEQFF
TRBV6-5	TRBJ2-7	15	.	once	TGTGCCAGCAGTTACGGGCCAGGGGTCTCCTACGAGCAGTACTTC	CASSYGPGVSYEQYF
TRBV20-1	TRBJ2-7	15	.	few	TGCAGTGCCGACAACCCGACGGTCAGATCGTACGAGCAGTACTTC	CSADNPTVRSYEQYF
TRBV29-1	TRBJ2-6	13	.	.	TGCAGCGTTACAGCCTCTGGGGCCAACGTCCTGACTTTC	CSVTASGANVLTF
TRBV10-3	TRBJ2-7	15	.	few	TGTGCCATCAGTGATACAGGCGCGAGCTCCTACGAGCAGTACTTC	CAISDTGASSYEQYF
TRBV20-1	TRBJ2-5	13	.	few	TGCAGTGCCCCGGAGCTCGGCATAGAGACCCAGTACTTC	CSAPELGIETQYF
TRBV7-2	TRBJ1-2	14	.	few	TGTGCCAGCAGCTTTAACACCGCACTCTATGGCTACACCTTC	CASSFNTALYGYTF
TRBV10-3	TRBJ2-3	16	.	few	TGTGCCATCAGTGGACACACAGACTCGAGCACAGATACGCAGTATTTT	CAISGHTDSSTDTQYF
TRBV20-1	TRBJ2-7	13	.	.	TGCAGTGCTAGTGGTGGGGCTCTCGACGAGCAGTACTTC	CSASGGALDEQYF